This T cell receptor (beta chain) was sequenced for a study of blood T cells in healthy people across ages. Study-level results: Comparison with aged donors showed that long-lived donors had more naive CD4+ cells and higher diversity.

On this clonotype itself: Its specificity is not known.

Individuals who donated were healthy Caucasians from Russia aged about 6 to 95. Using a J-beta primer mix together with a sample-barcoded 5' primer, a second PCR was run for 7 to 11 cycles. TCRdb re-derived calls from the 5' RACE reads in MiXCR, one entry per CDR3 protein. This table has around 1,500,000 distinct CDR3 sequences, about 43% appearing once. Germline CDR1 reads DFQATT; CDR2 reads SNEGSKA (reference sequence). The length of the CDR3 is 14 residues. The chain recombines TRBV20-1 with TRBJ2-7; D uncertain. Near its end, the DNA agrees better with TRBJ2-5, so the J call may be wrong. This clonotype originated in a woman aged 18-29 years in good health. Material: blood. The CDR3 spells CSARDSSPRETQYF. The CDR3 DNA is TGCAGTGCTAGAGATTCTTCCCCTAGGGAGACCCAGTACTTC.